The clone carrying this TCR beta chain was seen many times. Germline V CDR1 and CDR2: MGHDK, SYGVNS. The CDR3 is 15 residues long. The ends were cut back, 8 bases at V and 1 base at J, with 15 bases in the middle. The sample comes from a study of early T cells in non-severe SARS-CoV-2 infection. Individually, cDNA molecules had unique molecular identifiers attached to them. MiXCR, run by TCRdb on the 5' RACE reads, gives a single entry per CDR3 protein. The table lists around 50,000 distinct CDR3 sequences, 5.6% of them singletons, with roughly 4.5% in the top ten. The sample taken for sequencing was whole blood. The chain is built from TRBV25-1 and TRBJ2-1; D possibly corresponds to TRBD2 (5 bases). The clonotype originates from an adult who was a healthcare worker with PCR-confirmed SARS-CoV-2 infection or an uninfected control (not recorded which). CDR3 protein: CASGKEARSYNEQFF. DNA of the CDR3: TGTGCCAGCGGGAAGGAGGCAAGGTCCTACAATGAGCAGTTCTTC.